This T cell receptor (beta chain) was captured in a study of Ad26.COV2.S vaccination and SARS-CoV-2 variants. Turning to this clone: An end of the junction does not agree with germline; a read error may underlie this.

The germline V gene encodes CDR1 SGDLS and CDR2 YYNGEE. This CDR3 spans 17 amino acids. Sequencing was performed with immunoSEQ multiplex PCR; in TCRdb, only in-frame clones are kept and a portion is missing. The sample contains around 300,000 clones, about 88% of which appear only once. Treatment noted: roughly 18 received Ad26.COV2.S at low or high dose, single or two shots; 5 received placebo; per-sample allocation not given. The samples date from day 63 after the first vaccine or placebo injection. The receptor comes from a person aged 18-60 years who received the Ad26.COV2.S COVID-19 vaccine or a placebo. The specimen comprised peripheral blood, sampled in a trial of Ad26.COV2.S vaccine versus placebo. The chain carries TRBV9 and TRBJ2-3; D tentatively reads TRBD1 or TRBD2 (7 bases each). The DNA of the CDR3 is TGTGCCCGCAGCTCGCGCAGGGGAGGGGGCGGAACAGATACGCAGTATTTT. Translation: CARSSRRGGGGTDTQYF.